These 24 T cell receptor beta chains came from one sample sequenced in a study of regulatory T cells in long-lasting Graves disease. Indicated time point: persistent/refractory GD, antithyroid drugs over 5 years with positive TRAb. There was RNA extracted from PBMCs, and the TCR library was made from it. Library construction for TCR beta used iRepertoire HTBI primers and Arm-PCR of CDR3 regions. TCRdb ran MiXCR on the multiplex PCR reads and lists one entry per CDR3 protein. The table records fewer than 550,000 distinct CDR3 sequences, 20% to 25% of them present only once. Sequencing used peripheral blood mononuclear cells (PBMCs), obtained when the disease was refractory, from a patient treated with antithyroid drugs. The receptors originated from a female donor with Graves disease.

The gene calls are TRBV12-3 or TRBV12-4 and TRBJ2-1; 14 positions agree with TRBD2. V was clipped by 8 bases and J by 7 bases; unmatched bases: 10. The length of the CDR3 is 16 residues. The chain's CDR3 is CASAPGTSGSMNEQFF. The CDR3 bases are TGTGCCAGCGCTCCCGGGACTAGCGGGAGCATGAATGAGCAGTTCTTC.

This clonotype has more than one count but fewer than ten. This chain links TRBV12-3 or TRBV12-4 with TRBJ2-6; D tentatively reads TRBD1 or TRBD2 (5 bases each). Trimming removed 5 bases from V and 2 bases from J, with 7 bases in between. The CDR3 covers 14 residues. The CDR3 coding sequence is TGTGCCAGCAGTCGGGACGCTGGGGCCAACGTCCTGACTTTC. It translates to CASSRDAGANVLTF.

This clonotype was counted only a few times. The rearrangement uses TRBV11-1 and TRBJ2-2, with D possibly TRBD2 on 7 matching bases. This CDR3 is 18 amino acids long. From germline, CDR1 is SGHAT and CDR2 FQDESV (reference sequence). V gave up 5 bases and J gave up 4 bases, with 23 bases separating them. The CDR3 DNA reads TGTGCCAGCAGCCCCTCCGGGTTGGGGGGGCCGGGCACCGGGGAGCTGTTTTTT. Translated, it gives CASSPSGLGGPGTGELFF.

This clonotype was recorded many times. The chain carries TRBV12-3 or TRBV12-4 and TRBJ1-3; no definite D call. The CDR3 contains 16 residues. The ends were cut back, 1 base at V and 0 bases at J, with 10 bases in the middle. CDR3 in DNA: TGTGCCAGCAGTTTAGGTCAGCTCAGCTCTGGAAACACCATATATTTT. Its protein is CASSLGQLSSGNTIYF.

In this sample, this clonotype turned up a few times. The J gene is TRBJ1-3, the V gene TRBV11-2; possibly TRBD1 for D (5 bases). The CDR3 is made up of 15 amino acids. Trimming shortened V by 5 bases and J by 0 bases, and 11 bases separated the two germline ends. Looked up from germline, CDR1 is SGHAT and CDR2 is FQNNGV. CDR3 amino acids: CASSGGVGSGNTIYF. The CDR3, as DNA: TGTGCCAGCAGCGGGGGGGTGGGCTCTGGAAACACCATATATTTT.

The DNA for the CDR3 is TGTGCCAGCAGGAGGGACAGGGGAACCTACGAGCAGTACTTC. Its protein product is CASRRDRGTYEQYF. V and J are TRBV6-1 and TRBJ2-7; 10 bases are a match to TRBD1. V trimming: 6 bases; J trimming: 2 bases; junction bases outside the gene matches: 4. This CDR3 has 14 residues. Germline assignment: CDR1 MNHNS and CDR2 SASEGT.

This clonotype appeared many times. The chain uses TRBV12-3 or TRBV12-4 and TRBJ1-5, with D perhaps TRBD1 (6 bases). The V gene lost 6 bases and the J gene lost 4 bases, with 16 bases spanning the gap. This CDR3 is built from 15 residues. CDR3 DNA: TGTGCCAGCAGCCCCAGCCGGGGGCAGAATCAGCCCCAGCATTTT. Its protein is CASSPSRGQNQPQHF.

Many counts were recorded for this clonotype. V usage is TRBV11-2 and J usage is TRBJ2-7, with D hard to call. The CDR3 totals 17 residues. CDR1 and CDR2 (germline): SGHAT, FQNNGV. V shed 3 bases and J shed 3 bases, with 21 bases lying between them. DNA of the CDR3: TGTGCCAGCAGCTTGCCGTGGGGTGCCCTAACTTTCTACGAGCAGTACTTC. As protein: CASSLPWGALTFYEQYF.

V usage is TRBV9 and J usage is TRBJ1-6, with D maybe TRBD1 (6 bases). The CDR3 extends over 15 amino acids. CDR1 is SGDLS, CDR2 YYNGEE, per germline. Trimming took 0 bases from V and 8 from J, leaving 12 bases between them. CDR3 loop: CASSVGTEGDSPLHF. CDR3 bases: TGTGCCAGCAGCGTAGGGACAGAAGGGGATTCACCCCTCCACTTT.

The rearrangement links TRBV14 to TRBJ1-1; D remains unclear. V lost 1 base to trimming and J lost 10 bases, with 19 bases between them. The germline V gene encodes CDR1 SGHDN and CDR2 FVKESK. This CDR3 region has 15 residues. CDR3 bases: TGTGCCAGCAGCCAAGTGAACGAAGCGGGTCGTCGAGCTTTCTTT. Its translation is CASSQVNEAGRRAFF.

This clonotype was observed many times. The chain combines TRBV28 with TRBJ2-5, with 10 bases fitting TRBD1. This CDR3 has 15 residues. Trimming removed 5 bases from V and 4 bases from J; junction bases left unmatched: 7. In germline, CDR1 is MDHEN, CDR2 SYDVKM. CDR3: CASSTPRTGGETQYF. In DNA form, the CDR3 reads TGTGCCAGCAGTACCCCAAGGACAGGGGGAGAGACCCAGTACTTC.

This clonotype was counted at least ten times. The rearrangement uses TRBV28 and TRBJ2-5; D uncertain. From germline, CDR1 is MDHEN and CDR2 SYDVKM. The CDR3 extends over 16 amino acids. V was pared by 1 base and J by 1 base, with 13 bases between. CDR3 sequence (DNA): TGTGCCAGCAGTTTATCCGCCCCGGACCTCCAAGAGACCCAGTACTTC. This sequence encodes CASSLSAPDLQETQYF.

This clonotype was counted many times. V is TRBV2 and J is TRBJ2-7; 8 bases match TRBD1. CDR3 length: 13 amino acids. The junction had 4 bases not matched to a gene; V was cut back by 6 bases and J by 3 bases. CDR1 SNHLY and CDR2 FYNNEI come from the germline V gene. The CDR3 loop is CASRTGQDYEQYF. CDR3 nucleotides: TGTGCCAGCAGGACGGGACAGGACTACGAGCAGTACTTC.

Remarks on this clonotype: A much bigger clone sits one base away, suggesting this may be a read error. This CDR3 is missing its conserved last phenylalanine or tryptophan, likely due to a read error. J is TRBJ2-7 and V is TRBV10-3; no definite D call. The length of the CDR3 is 14 residues. The V and J ends lost 1 base and 6 bases respectively, with 13 bases between them. Germline V gene data show CDR1 as ENHRY and CDR2 as SYGVKD. The chain's CDR3 is CAISELGPNSEQYL. The CDR3 DNA reads TGTGCCATCAGTGAGTTGGGCCCAAACTCCGAGCAGTACCTC.

The chain couples TRBV12-3 or TRBV12-4 to TRBJ2-7, with 8 bases fitting TRBD1. The CDR3 contains 13 residues. The V segment lost 5 bases and the J segment 7 bases; nucleotides outside the gene matches: 7. This chain's CDR3 is CASSRTGLREQYF. The CDR3 bases are TGTGCCAGCAGTCGGACAGGGTTAAGGGAGCAGTACTTC.

This clonotype was recorded many times. The chain couples TRBV24-1 to TRBJ2-5, with D possibly being TRBD2 (6 bases). V was trimmed by 6 bases and J by 5 bases, leaving 15 bases between them. The CDR3 runs 14 residues. The germline gives CDR1 KGHDR, CDR2 SFDVKD. CDR3 amino acids: CATSHHGGVETQYF. The CDR3 DNA is TGTGCCACCAGTCACCACGGGGGAGTGGAGACCCAGTACTTC.

The rearrangement links TRBV5-1 to TRBJ2-7; the D gene is possibly TRBD1 (5 bases). This CDR3 has 11 amino acids. Per the germline V gene, CDR1 is SGHRS and CDR2 is YFSETQ. With 6 bases removed from V and 6 bases from J, the gap between germline ends came to 10 bases. The CDR3 spells CASNTGFEQYF. Here the CDR3 DNA reads TGCGCCAGCAACACAGGATTCGAGCAGTACTTC.

This clonotype was seen at least ten times. The rearrangement joins TRBV4-3 to TRBJ2-5, with 9 bases that match TRBD2. The CDR3 runs 15 residues. Germline CDR1 is LGHNA and CDR2 is YSLEER. After removal of 3 bases from V and 5 bases from J, the junction contained 7 bases not matched to a gene. The CDR3 sequence: CASSQAPAGGETQYF. Written as DNA, the CDR3 is TGCGCCAGCAGCCAGGCCCCAGCGGGAGGCGAGACCCAGTACTTC.

This clonotype has more than one count but fewer than ten. The CDR3 sequence: CASSPMDRDEQFF. The CDR3 DNA sequence: TGTGCCAGCAGCCCAATGGACCGCGATGAGCAGTTCTTC. The V gene is TRBV28, the J gene TRBJ2-1; D unclear. Trimming removed 6 bases at V and 8 bases at J, with 14 bases between. Germline CDR1 reads MDHEN; CDR2 reads SYDVKM. The CDR3 has 13 amino acids. Looking up the rest from reference TRBV28 and TRBJ2-1 gives the full variable domain: DVKVTQSSRYLVKRTGEKVFLECVQDMDHENMFWYRQDPGLGLRLIYFSYDVKMKEKGDIPEGYSVSREKKERFSLILESASTNQTSMYLCASSPMDRDEQFFGPGTRLTVL.

J is TRBJ2-7 and V is TRBV20-1; D is possibly TRBD2 (6 bases). The CDR3 is made up of 13 amino acids. V was shortened by 0 bases and J by 3 bases, with 9 bases between the two germline ends. Looked up from germline, CDR1 is DFQATT and CDR2 is SNEGSKA (reference sequence). This CDR3 is CSARDQGLYEQYF. In nucleotides, the CDR3 is TGCAGTGCTAGAGATCAGGGACTCTACGAGCAGTACTTC.

This clonotype showed up many times. The chain has TRBV28 and TRBJ2-7, with 8 bases identical to TRBD1. CDR1 MDHEN and CDR2 SYDVKM come from the germline V gene. The V and J ends lost 6 bases and 6 bases, in that order; junction bases with no gene match: 10. The CDR3 is made up of 14 amino acids. Here the CDR3 reads CASRTGTGSSEQYF. The DNA for the CDR3 is TGTGCCAGCAGGACCGGGACAGGTTCGAGCGAGCAGTACTTC.

This clonotype was found many times. J is TRBJ2-7 and V is TRBV28, with D hard to call. Per the germline V gene, CDR1 is MDHEN and CDR2 is SYDVKM. Trimming took off 8 bases at V and 0 bases at J, with 23 bases between the two ends. The CDR3 consists of 17 residues. This CDR3 reads CASSARGLQLVSYEQYF. The CDR3 nucleotides are TGTGCCAGCTCTGCCCGAGGTTTACAGTTGGTCTCCTACGAGCAGTACTTC.

J is TRBJ1-6 and V is TRBV12-3 or TRBV12-4, with D possibly matching TRBD1 (5 bases). The CDR3 runs to 12 residues. Trimming cost V 10 bases and J 7 bases, with 11 bases left between them. The CDR3 region has the DNA TGTGCCACCGCGGGGGTAAATTCACCCCTCCACTTT. Its protein is CATAGVNSPLHF.

This clonotype was observed a few times. The chain links TRBV9 to TRBJ2-5, with 7 bases lining up with TRBD2. The germline V gene encodes CDR1 SGDLS and CDR2 YYNGEE. The CDR3 runs to 14 residues. The V gene end was trimmed by 3 bases and the J gene end by 5 bases; junction bases not matched to a gene: 7. CDR3 nucleotide sequence: TGTGCCAGCAGCGGGGGGAGGGCGGCGGAGACCCAGTACTTC. Its translation: CASSGGRAAETQYF.